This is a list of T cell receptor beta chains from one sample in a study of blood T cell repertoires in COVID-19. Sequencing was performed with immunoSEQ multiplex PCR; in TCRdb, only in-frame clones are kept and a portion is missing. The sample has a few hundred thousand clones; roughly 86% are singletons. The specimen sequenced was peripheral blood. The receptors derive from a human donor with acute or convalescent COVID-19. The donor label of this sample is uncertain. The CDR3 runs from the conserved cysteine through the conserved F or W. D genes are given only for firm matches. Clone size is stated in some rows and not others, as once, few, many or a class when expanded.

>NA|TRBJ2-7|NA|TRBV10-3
TGTGCCATCAGCGAAACAGGGAGTAGCTACGAGCAGTACTTC
CAISETGSSYEQYF
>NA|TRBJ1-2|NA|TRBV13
TGTGCCAGCAGCTTAGGGCAGGGCGTCTATGGCTACACCTTC
CASSLGQGVYGYTF
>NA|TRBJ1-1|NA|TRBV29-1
TGCAGCGTTACCCAGACAGTAAACACTGAAGCTTTCTTT
CSVTQTVNTEAFF
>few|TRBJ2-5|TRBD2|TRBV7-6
TGTGCCAGCAGCTTAGGTATAAGCGGGGGAGAGACCCAGTACTTC
CASSLGISGGETQYF
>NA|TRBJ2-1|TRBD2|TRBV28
TGTGCCAGCAGTTTATTTATAGCGGGGTGGGGGAATGAGCAGTTCTTC
CASSLFIAGWGNEQFF
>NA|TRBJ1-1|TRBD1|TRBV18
TGTGCCAGCTCCCGGACAGGGGGCAACACTGAAGCTTTCTTT
CASSRTGGNTEAFF
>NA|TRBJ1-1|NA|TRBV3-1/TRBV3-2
TGTGCCAGCAGCCTTTCCCCAACGGGGACTGAAGCTTTCTTT
CASSLSPTGTEAFF
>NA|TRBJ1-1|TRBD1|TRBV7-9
TGTGCCAGCCAAGCTTGGGGGACAGGGTCTAATGAAGCTTTCTTT
CASQAWGTGSNEAFF
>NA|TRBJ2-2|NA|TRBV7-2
TGTGCCAGCAGCTTACGGCCGGGGGGCGGGGACACCGGGGAGCTGTTTTTT
CASSLRPGGGDTGELFF
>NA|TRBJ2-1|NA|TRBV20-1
TGCAGTGCTAGAGGCGTCCCAGGTCAGTTCTTC
CSARGVPGQFF
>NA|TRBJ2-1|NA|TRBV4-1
TGCGCCAGCACCCAATACTTTAGCGGTTACTCCTACAATGAGCAGTTCTTC
CASTQYFSGYSYNEQFF
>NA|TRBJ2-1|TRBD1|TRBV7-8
TGTGCCAGCAGCTTAGGTTCGCACAGGGGGGTTGAGCAGTTCTTC
CASSLGSHRGVEQFF
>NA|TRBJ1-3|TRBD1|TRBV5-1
TGCGCCAGCAGCACCACTACAGGGGCTGGAAACACCATATATTTT
CASSTTTGAGNTIYF
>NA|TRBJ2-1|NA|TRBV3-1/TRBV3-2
TGTGCCAGCAGCCAAGAGGCTTACAGCCGCTACAATGAGCAGTTCTTC
CASSQEAYSRYNEQFF
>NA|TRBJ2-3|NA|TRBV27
TGTGCCAGCAGTTTAAGGGGTTACTTAAGCACAGATACGCAGTATTTT
CASSLRGYLSTDTQYF
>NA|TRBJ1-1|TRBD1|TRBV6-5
TGTGCCAGCAGCCCCAAGGGACAGAGAAACACTGAAGCTTTCTTT
CASSPKGQRNTEAFF
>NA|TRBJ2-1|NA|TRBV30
TGTGCCTGGGCTGGGCGGGGAAATGAGCAGTTCTTC
CAWAGRGNEQFF
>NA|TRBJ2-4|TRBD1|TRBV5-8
TGTGCCAGCCTTGGGACAGGGGGAGCCAAAAACATTCAGTACTTC
CASLGTGGAKNIQYF
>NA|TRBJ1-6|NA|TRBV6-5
TGTGCCAGTTTTCAGGGCGACAATTCACCCCTCCACTTT
CASFQGDNSPLHF
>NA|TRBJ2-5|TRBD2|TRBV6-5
TGTGCCAGCAGTCCTAGCGGGGGTGGGGAGACCCAGTACTTC
CASSPSGGGETQYF
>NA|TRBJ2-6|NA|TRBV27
TGTGCCAGCAGTTTATGGGCAGACGCGAGCTCTGGGGCCAACGTCCTGACTTTC
CASSLWADASSGANVLTF
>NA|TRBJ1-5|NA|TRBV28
TGTGCCAGCAGTAAGTCCCAATTAGGCAATCAGCCCCAGCATTTT
CASSKSQLGNQPQHF
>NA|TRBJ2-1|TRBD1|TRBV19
TGTGCCAGTAGTATCCGGGACAGGGCCTACAATGAGCAGTTCTTC
CASSIRDRAYNEQFF
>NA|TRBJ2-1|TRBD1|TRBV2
TGTGCCAGGGGGGACAGGTCCAATGAGCAGTTCTTC
CARGDRSNEQFF
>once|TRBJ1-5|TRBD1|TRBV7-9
TGTGCCAGCAGCCGCCAGGGGGCAGGTCAGCCCCAGCATTTT
CASSRQGAGQPQHF
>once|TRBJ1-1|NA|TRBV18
TGTGCCAGCTCACCAACGGGGTTGGGAAGAAACACTGAAGCTTTCTTT
CASSPTGLGRNTEAFF
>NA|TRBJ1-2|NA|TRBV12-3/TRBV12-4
TGTGCCAGCAGTTTAGGGCGGAGAAACTTCGCCTTC
CASSLGRRNFAF
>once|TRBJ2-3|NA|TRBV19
TGTGCCAGTAGTATTGGCCAGTTCACAGATACGCAGTATTTT
CASSIGQFTDTQYF
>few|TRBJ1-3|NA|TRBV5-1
TGCGCCAGCAAACTTTATGGCGGGGACTCTGGAAACACCATATATTTT
CASKLYGGDSGNTIYF
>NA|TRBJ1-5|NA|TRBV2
TGTGCCAGCAGTGGGAGTCTAAATCAGCCCCAGCATTTT
CASSGSLNQPQHF
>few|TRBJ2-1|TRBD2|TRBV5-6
TGTGCCAGCAGCGGGGGACTAGCGGGGTCGGGTAGGAATGAGCAGTTCTTC
CASSGGLAGSGRNEQFF
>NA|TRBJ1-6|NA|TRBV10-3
TGTGCCATCAGCGCTCACCAGAATAATTCACCCCTCCACTTT
CAISAHQNNSPLHF